Shown below are 21 T cell receptor beta chains from a single sample sequenced in a study of vaccination effects on CD4 cells after COVID-19. These TCRs are of unknown antigen specificity. Clones were read by immunoSEQ multiplex PCR, and TCRdb kept only the in-frame ones, dropping some. Altogether under 30,000 clones are present, around 74% being singletons, with the ten largest covering around a sixth. The ViraFEST assay expanded antigen-specific CD4+ T cells with viral peptide pools before sequencing. Culturing for nine to ten days preceded CD4+ T cell isolation. The vaccine given was either BNT162b2 or mRNA-1273, in two doses. The input for sequencing was CD4+ T cells from PBMCs cultured with HCoV-OC43 spike peptides, taken after COVID-19 vaccination. Described subset: HCoV-OC43 spike overlapping peptide pool stimulation. The receptors derive from a human donor who received a COVID-19 vaccine.

The chain combines TRBV6-2 or TRBV6-3 with TRBJ2-1; 11 nucleotides agree with TRBD1. With 0 bases clipped from V and 6 bases from J, the junction kept 4 bases outside the gene matches. CDR1 is MNHEY and CDR2 is SVGEGT in the germline V gene. The CDR3 contains 16 residues. The CDR3 DNA follows: TGTGCCAGCAGTTACTCGGTGGACAGGGGGCGCAATGAGCAGTTCTTC. It encodes CASSYSVDRGRNEQFF.

This clone was counted once. The chain uses TRBV5-5 and TRBJ1-2; tentatively, D is TRBD1 (6 bases). The germline CDR1 and CDR2 sequences are SGHKS and YYEKEE (reference sequence). V lost 1 base and J 6 bases, leaving 7 bases between the germline ends. CDR3 length: 12 residues. This CDR3 is CASSLTGHGYTF. The CDR3 nucleotides read TGTGCCAGCAGCTTGACAGGGCATGGCTACACCTTC.

This rearrangement joins TRBV27 to TRBJ2-7; 8 positions agree with TRBD1. The CDR3 runs 14 residues. J lost 3 bases, V lost 6 bases, and 7 bases had no gene match. CDR1 MNHEY and CDR2 SMNVEV come from the germline V gene (reference sequence). CDR3 bases: TGTGCCAGCAGACTTGCCGGGACAGGCTACGAGCAGTACTTC. The encoded protein is CASRLAGTGYEQYF.

CDR3 region: CASSYPKGRGYGYTF. Here the CDR3 DNA reads TGTGCCAGCAGTTACCCCAAGGGGCGCGGTTATGGCTACACCTTC. V and J are TRBV6-6 and TRBJ1-2, with D maybe TRBD1 (5 bases). The CDR3 has 15 residues. Per the germline V gene, CDR1 is MNHNY and CDR2 is SVGAGI (reference sequence). V lost 2 bases to trimming and J lost 5 bases, with 15 bases between them.

V usage is TRBV5-1 and J usage is TRBJ2-2, with D perhaps TRBD1 or TRBD2 (5 bases each). CDR3 length equals 15 residues. V lost 6 bases and J 0 bases, leaving 12 bases between the germline ends. Germline V gene lookup returns CDR1 SGHRS and CDR2 YFSETQ. As DNA, the CDR3 is TGCGCCAGCATTAGGGGACCACCGAACACCGGGGAGCTGTTTTTT. As protein: CASIRGPPNTGELFF.

J is TRBJ2-5 and V is TRBV5-1; TRBD2 agrees at 8 bases. This CDR3 contains 15 residues. V trimming: 4 bases; J trimming: 4 bases; junction bases outside the gene matches: 9. Germline V lookup: CDR1 SGHRS, CDR2 YFSETQ. The CDR3 loop is CASSKAGARGETQYF. The CDR3, as DNA: TGCGCCAGCAGCAAAGCGGGGGCCAGAGGAGAGACCCAGTACTTC.

CDR3 DNA: TGTGCCAGCAGCCGGGGGGGGATGGGCCAGAACACTGAAGCTTTCTTT. Its translation: CASSRGGMGQNTEAFF. The rearrangement uses TRBV5-6 and TRBJ1-1, with D tentatively TRBD1 (5 bases). The CDR3 spans 16 residues. V was pared by 4 bases and J by 1 base, with 17 bases between. The germline CDR1 and CDR2 sequences are SGHDT and YYEEEE.

The J gene is TRBJ2-7, the V gene TRBV20-1, with a tentative D call TRBD2 (5 bases). V lost 4 bases and J lost 7, with 11 bases in between. Germline V gene data show CDR1 as DFQATT and CDR2 as SNEGSKA (reference sequence). This CDR3 comprises 11 residues. The CDR3 nucleotides are TGCAGTGCTACCCCCGGGGAAGAGCAGTACTTC. Residues: CSATPGEEQYF.

In its sample, this clone was seen once. The CDR3 spells CSVLAVRGSSQTQYF. CDR3 nucleotide sequence: TGCAGCGTCCTCGCGGTTCGCGGGAGTTCACAGACCCAGTACTTC. This chain joins TRBV29-1 and TRBJ2-5, with TRBD2 matching 7 bases. The germline gives CDR1 SQVTM, CDR2 ANQGSEA. This CDR3 has 15 residues. V lost 6 bases and J lost 6; bases outside the gene matches: 16.

A note on this clone: Lacking the conserved final phenylalanine or tryptophan, this CDR3 likely reflects a read error. The genes are TRBV12-3 or TRBV12-4 and TRBJ1-2, with D hard to call. The CDR3 spans 11 residues. Deletions cut 5 bases from V and 7 bases from J, with 8 bases between. Here the CDR3 reads CASSLNGGYTL. The CDR3 DNA sequence: TGTGCCAGCAGTCTTAATGGTGGCTACACCCTC.

This clone has a handful of counts. V and J are TRBV4-1 and TRBJ2-7, with 10 bases fitting TRBD2. This CDR3 is 19 amino acids long. Trimming cost V 1 base and J 0 bases; bases outside gene matches: 12. From germline, CDR1 is MGHRA and CDR2 YSYEKL. The CDR3 nucleotides read TGCGCCAGCAGCCAAGGGGAATGGCTAGCGGGGGCCCTCTCCTACGAGCAGTACTTC. Its translation: CASSQGEWLAGALSYEQYF.

The chain uses TRBV5-1 and TRBJ2-1; D is ambiguous. CDR1 and CDR2 (germline): SGHRS, YFSETQ. This CDR3 is built from 16 residues. V gave up 1 base and J gave up 0 bases, with 11 bases separating them. CDR3 DNA sequence: TGCGCCAGCAGCTTGCAGCCCCTCCGCTCCTACAATGAGCAGTTCTTC. This codes for CASSLQPLRSYNEQFF.

The gene calls are TRBV10-1 and TRBJ2-2; possibly TRBD2 for D (6 bases). Germline V gene sequence: CDR1 WNHNN, CDR2 SYGVQD (reference sequence). The V end was cut by 8 bases, the J end by 4 bases, with 8 bases between. The CDR3 spans 12 residues. The CDR3 spells CASGDFTGELFF. As DNA, the CDR3 is TGCGCCAGCGGGGACTTCACCGGGGAGCTGTTTTTT.

The rearrangement uses TRBV27 and TRBJ1-1, with 7 bases that match TRBD1. Germline V gene data show CDR1 as MNHEY and CDR2 as SMNVEV (reference sequence). V gave up 6 bases and J gave up 5 bases; unmatched junction bases: 15. The CDR3 spans 16 residues. CDR3 DNA sequence: TGTGCCAGCAGCCCAGGGGGAGAGGGGAGAAGGACTGAAGCTTTCTTT. Translated, it gives CASSPGGEGRRTEAFF.

Only one count was recorded for this clone. The chain combines TRBV29-1 with TRBJ1-5; 9 bases map to TRBD1. V was clipped by 6 bases and J by 7 bases; unmatched bases: 4. There are 12 residues in the CDR3. CDR1 is SQVTM, CDR2 ANQGSEA, per germline. The DNA for the CDR3 is TGCAGCGTAGGACAGGGGCGACAGCCCCAGCATTTT. Amino acids: CSVGQGRQPQHF.

The genes are TRBV5-4 and TRBJ1-4, with 8 bases matching TRBD1. The germline gives CDR1 SGHNT, CDR2 YYREEE (reference sequence). The CDR3 totals 15 residues. The ends lost 1 base at V and 2 bases at J; junction bases unmatched: 1. The CDR3, as DNA: TGTGCCAGCAGCTTGAGACAGGGGACTAATGAAAAACTGTTTTTT. Encoded protein: CASSLRQGTNEKLFF.

The chain uses TRBV6-1 and TRBJ2-3; D perhaps matches TRBD2 (6 bases). CDR1 and CDR2 from the germline V gene are MNHNS and SASEGT. V was clipped by 3 bases and J by 2 bases, with 9 bases between them. CDR3 length: 14 residues. DNA of the CDR3: TGTGCCAGCAGTGAGGACTACTACACAGATACGCAGTATTTT. Translation gives CASSEDYYTDTQYF.

The chain uses TRBV4-2 and TRBJ2-5; D might be TRBD2 (5 bases). Germline CDR1 is LGHNA and CDR2 is YNFKEQ. V was shortened by 5 bases and J by 1 base, with 14 bases between the two germline ends. The CDR3 sequence is 15 residues long. CDR3 protein: CASSSLGVGQETQYF. The CDR3 DNA is TGTGCCAGCAGCAGTCTGGGAGTTGGCCAAGAGACCCAGTACTTC.

The rearrangement uses TRBV3-1 (or the pseudogene TRBV3-2) and TRBJ2-3; a weak D match, TRBD2 (5 bases). Germline V gene sequence: CDR1 LGHDT, CDR2 YNNKEL (reference sequence). Trimming shortened V by 3 bases and J by 0 bases, and 10 bases separated the two germline ends. This CDR3 comprises 15 residues. The CDR3 protein is CASSQRAISTDTQYF. CDR3 nucleotide sequence: TGTGCCAGCAGCCAGAGGGCAATTAGCACAGATACGCAGTATTTT.

The rearrangement joins TRBV18 to TRBJ2-3; D unclear. The germline V gene has CDR1 KGHSH and CDR2 LQKENI. V was pared by 3 bases and J by 5 bases, with 18 bases between. The CDR3 loop spans 16 amino acids. This chain's CDR3 is CASSPLFDAVGDTQYF. The CDR3 coding sequence is TGTGCCAGCTCACCCCTTTTTGATGCGGTAGGAGATACGCAGTATTTT.

The table lists this clone with a few counts. The V and J genes are TRBV5-1 and TRBJ2-2, with TRBD1 matching over 7 bases. Germline V CDR1 and CDR2: SGHRS, YFSETQ. This CDR3 has 15 amino acids. Trimming at V came to 4 bases and at J to 0 bases, leaving 3 bases not matched to a gene. The CDR3 sequence is CASSEGQPNTGELFF. Written as DNA, the CDR3 is TGCGCCAGCAGCGAGGGACAGCCGAACACCGGGGAGCTGTTTTTT.